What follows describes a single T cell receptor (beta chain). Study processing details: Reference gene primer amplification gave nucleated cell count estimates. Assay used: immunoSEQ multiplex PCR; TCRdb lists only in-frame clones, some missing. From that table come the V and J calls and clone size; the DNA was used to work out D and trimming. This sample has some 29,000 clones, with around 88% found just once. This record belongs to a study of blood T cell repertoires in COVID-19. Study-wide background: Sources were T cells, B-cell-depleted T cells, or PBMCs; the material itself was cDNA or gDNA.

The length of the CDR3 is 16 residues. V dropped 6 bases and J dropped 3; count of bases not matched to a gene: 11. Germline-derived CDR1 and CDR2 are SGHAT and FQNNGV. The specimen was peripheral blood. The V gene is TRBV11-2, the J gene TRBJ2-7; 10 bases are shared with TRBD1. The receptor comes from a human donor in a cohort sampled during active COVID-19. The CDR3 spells CASRLRDRGLGYEQYF. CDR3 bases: TGTGCCAGCAGACTCCGGGACAGGGGACTTGGCTACGAGCAGTACTTC.